The 17 T cell receptor beta chains below come from one sample, sequenced in a study of blood T cell repertoires in COVID-19. Generated by immunoSEQ multiplex PCR, the TCRdb table keeps only in-frame clones and is missing some. The sample yields 85,000 to 100,000 clones, 86% seen once. The sequencing sample was made of peripheral blood. The receptor source for this set is a woman in her sixties or seventies in a cohort sampled during active or convalescent COVID-19.

The rearrangement links TRBV6-5 to TRBJ2-7; D is perhaps TRBD1 (6 bases). V lost 5 bases and J 0 bases, leaving 11 bases between the germline ends. This CDR3 comprises 14 residues. Looked up from germline, CDR1 is MNHEY and CDR2 is SVGAGI. The CDR3 reads CASSRGGDSYEQYF. CDR3 nucleotides: TGTGCCAGCAGTAGAGGGGGTGACTCCTACGAGCAGTACTTC.

This chain connects TRBV6-5 to TRBJ2-1; D is ambiguous. CDR3 length equals 15 residues. Trimming took off 0 bases at V and 0 bases at J, with 6 bases between the two ends. Germline lookup yields CDR1 MNHEY and CDR2 SVGAGI. The CDR3 nucleotides read TGTGCCAGCAGTTACTCGCCGAGCTCCTACAATGAGCAGTTCTTC. Its protein product is CASSYSPSSYNEQFF.

This chain connects TRBV5-5 to TRBJ2-1, with TRBD1 as a possible D gene (5 bases). Per the germline V gene, CDR1 is SGHKS and CDR2 is YYEKEE (reference sequence). The CDR3 runs to 15 residues. Trimming pared 3 bases from V and 4 bases from J, leaving 14 bases between. The DNA for the CDR3 is TGTGCCAGCAGCTATGCAGGGCTACAGTACAATGAGCAGTTCTTC. It codes for CASSYAGLQYNEQFF.

This clone turned up a few times. The V call is TRBV7-2, the J call TRBJ2-3; D gene uncertain. Trimming took 3 bases from V and 0 from J, leaving 10 bases between them. The germline V gene encodes CDR1 SGHTA and CDR2 FQGNSA. The CDR3 totals 15 residues. CDR3 loop: CASSFRIPSTDTQYF. The CDR3 nucleotides read TGTGCCAGCAGCTTCAGGATCCCTAGCACAGATACGCAGTATTTT.

The chain employs TRBV4-2 and TRBJ2-7, with 11 bases aligning to TRBD1. The trim removed 3 bases at V and 3 bases at J, leaving 4 bases unmatched. From germline, CDR1 is LGHNA and CDR2 YNFKEQ. The CDR3 is made up of 15 amino acids. CDR3 residues: CASSQGTGGGYEQYF. The CDR3 DNA reads as TGTGCCAGCAGCCAGGGGACAGGGGGGGGCTACGAGCAGTACTTC.

The rearrangement joins TRBV19 to TRBJ2-7; D may be TRBD2 (5 bases). The ends were cut back, 3 bases at V and 4 bases at J, with 7 bases in the middle. CDR1 and CDR2 (germline): LNHDA, SQIVND (reference sequence). This CDR3 spans 12 amino acids. The CDR3 loop reads CASSMTGYEQYF. As DNA, the CDR3 is TGTGCCAGTAGTATGACGGGGTACGAGCAGTACTTC.

This chain uses TRBV24-1 with TRBJ2-4; 8 nucleotides line up with TRBD1. Trimming took 4 bases from V and 7 from J; bases not matched to a gene: 11. Germline V gene data show CDR1 as KGHDR and CDR2 as SFDVKD. The CDR3 runs to 16 residues. CDR3 in amino acids: CATSDSDRGKANIQYF. CDR3 nucleotides: TGTGCCACCAGTGACTCCGACAGGGGAAAAGCGAACATTCAGTACTTC.

The CDR3 nucleotides read TGTGCCAGCAGCGTAGCTACGGGAGCAACTAATGAAAAACTGTTTTTT. Translating it yields CASSVATGATNEKLFF. The V gene is TRBV9, the J gene TRBJ1-4, with D unresolved. The V gene's germline CDR1 is SGDLS and CDR2 YYNGEE. Trimming removed 0 bases at V and 0 bases at J, with 9 bases between. The CDR3 runs to 16 residues.

The gene calls are TRBV2 and TRBJ2-3; D unresolved. The V and J ends lost 8 bases and 3 bases respectively, with 18 bases between them. Germline CDR1 is SNHLY and CDR2 is FYNNEI. The CDR3 has 15 residues. CDR3 sequence: CASSSSPVETDTQYF. DNA of the CDR3: TGTGCCAGCTCGAGTTCCCCTGTTGAAACAGATACGCAGTATTTT.

The chain combines TRBV21-1 with TRBJ2-3; TRBD1 is taken as the D call from the table, unchecked against the DNA. TRBV21-1 is a pseudogene. The CDR3 has 19 amino acids. CDR3 DNA sequence: TGTGCCAGCAGCAAAGGAGGGGACAGCCCTAAGAGGCACACAGATACGCAGTATTTT. Translated, it gives CASSKGGDSPKRHTDTQYF.

This rearrangement joins TRBV30 to TRBJ2-7, with a possible D match to TRBD2 (5 bases). V lost 0 bases, J lost 7 bases, and 16 bases lay in between. Germline CDR1 and CDR2: GTSNPN and SVGIG (reference sequence). The CDR3 covers 14 residues. The DNA for the CDR3 is TGTGCCTGGAGTGTGGGTGGCTCCGAGCGGGAGCAGTACTTC. Its protein is CAWSVGGSEREQYF.

This chain uses TRBV19 with TRBJ2-1; a weak D match, TRBD1 (5 bases). CDR1 and CDR2 from the germline V gene are LNHDA and SQIVND (reference sequence). The V and J ends lost 5 bases and 5 bases respectively, with 13 bases between them. The CDR3 is made up of 14 amino acids. For the CDR3, the DNA is TGTGCCAGTAGTTTTACAGGAATGAACAATGAGCAGTTCTTC. This sequence encodes CASSFTGMNNEQFF.

This sequence joins TRBV6-6 and TRBJ2-7; 7 bases match TRBD1. The CDR3 runs to 16 residues. Germline values: CDR1 MNHNY, CDR2 SVGAGI (reference sequence). Germline trimming cut 6 bases from V and 0 bases from J; bases unmatched to any gene: 11. The chain's CDR3 is CASSNADRVSSYEQYF. CDR3 bases: TGTGCCAGCAGCAATGCTGACAGGGTGAGCTCCTACGAGCAGTACTTC.

The rearrangement joins TRBV29-1 to TRBJ2-3, with D possibly matching TRBD1 (6 bases). From germline, CDR1 is SQVTM and CDR2 ANQGSEA. Trimming took off 5 bases at V and 4 bases at J, with 13 bases between the two ends. This CDR3 spans 13 amino acids. The chain's CDR3 is CSVKQGNPDTQYF. CDR3 nucleotides: TGCAGCGTTAAACAGGGTAACCCAGATACGCAGTATTTT.

The chain employs TRBV20-1 and TRBJ2-7, with 8 bases matching TRBD2. The ends lost 3 bases at V and 3 bases at J; junction bases unmatched: 4. Germline CDR1 DFQATT, CDR2 SNEGSKA (reference sequence). The CDR3 has 13 amino acids. CDR3 region: CSASSGVGYEQYF. The CDR3 DNA is TGCAGTGCTAGTAGCGGGGTTGGCTACGAGCAGTACTTC.

The chain carries TRBV24-1 and TRBJ2-5; no clear D. The CDR3 length is 15 residues. Trimming left V 3 bases short and J 2 bases short, with 12 bases between. The germline gives CDR1 KGHDR, CDR2 SFDVKD. The CDR3 sequence is CATSDAAPGQETQYF. The CDR3, as DNA: TGTGCCACCAGTGATGCTGCCCCCGGGCAAGAGACCCAGTACTTC.

V gene TRBV7-9 combines with J gene TRBJ1-2; D is ambiguous. CDR1 and CDR2 (germline): SEHNR, FQNEAQ (reference sequence). The CDR3 extends over 13 amino acids. The ends were cut back, 5 bases at V and 6 bases at J, with 13 bases in the middle. The CDR3 is CASSHDMIDGYTF. The CDR3 nucleotides are TGTGCCAGCAGCCATGACATGATCGATGGCTACACCTTC.